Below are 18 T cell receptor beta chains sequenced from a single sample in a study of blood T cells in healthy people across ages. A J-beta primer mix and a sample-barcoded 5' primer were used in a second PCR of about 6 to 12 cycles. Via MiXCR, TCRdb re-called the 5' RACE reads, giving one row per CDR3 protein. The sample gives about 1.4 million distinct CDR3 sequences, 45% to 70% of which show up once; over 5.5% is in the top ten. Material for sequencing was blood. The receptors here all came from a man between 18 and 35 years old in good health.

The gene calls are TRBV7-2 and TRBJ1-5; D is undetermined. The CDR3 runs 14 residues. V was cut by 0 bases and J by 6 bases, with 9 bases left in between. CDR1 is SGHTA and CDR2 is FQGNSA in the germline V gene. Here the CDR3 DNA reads TGTGCCAGCAGCTTAGCGGTTGAAAGTCAGCCCCAGCATTTT. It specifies CASSLAVESQPQHF.

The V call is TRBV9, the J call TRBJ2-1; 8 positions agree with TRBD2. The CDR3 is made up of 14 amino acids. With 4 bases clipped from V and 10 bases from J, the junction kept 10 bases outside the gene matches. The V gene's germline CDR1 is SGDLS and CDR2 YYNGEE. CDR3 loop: CASSIRTSLGEQFF. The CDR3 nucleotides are TGTGCCAGCAGCATAAGGACTAGCCTAGGCGAGCAGTTCTTC. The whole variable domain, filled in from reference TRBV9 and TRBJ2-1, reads DSGVTQTPKHLITATGQRVTLRCSPRSGDLSVYWYQQSLDQGLQFLIQYYNGEERAKGNILERFSAQQFPDLHSELNLSSLELGDSALYFCASSIRTSLGEQFFGPGTRLTVL.

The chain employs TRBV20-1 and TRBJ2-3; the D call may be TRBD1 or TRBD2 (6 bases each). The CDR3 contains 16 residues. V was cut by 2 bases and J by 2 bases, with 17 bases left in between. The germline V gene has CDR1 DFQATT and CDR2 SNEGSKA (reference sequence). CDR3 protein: CSARIRGDLYTDTQYF. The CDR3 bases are TGCAGTGCTAGAATTAGGGGGGACCTCTACACAGATACGCAGTATTTT.

CDR3 residues: CASSYLADEQYF. The CDR3 DNA reads TGTGCCAGCAGCTACCTCGCCGACGAGCAGTACTTC. The chain links TRBV7-9 to TRBJ2-7; D is unclear. V was cut by 4 bases and J by 5 bases, with 9 bases left in between. Germline lookup yields CDR1 SEHNR and CDR2 FQNEAQ (reference sequence). This CDR3 is 12 amino acids long.

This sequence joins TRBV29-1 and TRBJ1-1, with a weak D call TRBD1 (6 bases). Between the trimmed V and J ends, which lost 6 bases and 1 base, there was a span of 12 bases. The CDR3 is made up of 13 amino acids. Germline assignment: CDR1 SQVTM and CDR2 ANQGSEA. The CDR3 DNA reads TGCAGCGTAACGGAGACAGGGAACACTGAAGCTTTCTTT. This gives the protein CSVTETGNTEAFF.

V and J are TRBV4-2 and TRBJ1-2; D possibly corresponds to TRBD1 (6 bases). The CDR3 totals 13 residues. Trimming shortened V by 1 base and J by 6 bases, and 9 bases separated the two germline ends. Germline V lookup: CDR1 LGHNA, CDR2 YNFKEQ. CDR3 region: CASSQVNRDGYTF. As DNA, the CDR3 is TGTGCCAGCAGCCAAGTCAACAGGGATGGCTACACCTTC.

CDR3 coding DNA: TGCAGTGCTAGAAGCCCAACAGGGTCCTATGGCTACACCTTC. This encodes CSARSPTGSYGYTF. This chain uses TRBV20-1 with TRBJ1-2, with a weak D call TRBD1 (6 bases). V lost 2 bases, J lost 4 bases, and 14 bases lay in between. CDR3 length: 14 residues. Germline V gives CDR1 DFQATT, CDR2 SNEGSKA (reference sequence).

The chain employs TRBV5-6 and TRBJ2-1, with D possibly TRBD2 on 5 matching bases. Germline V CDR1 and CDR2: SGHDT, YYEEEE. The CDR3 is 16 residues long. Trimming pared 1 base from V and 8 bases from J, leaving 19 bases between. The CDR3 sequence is CASSLSYVGADHEQFF. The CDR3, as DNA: TGTGCCAGCAGCTTGTCGTACGTGGGAGCAGACCATGAGCAGTTCTTC.

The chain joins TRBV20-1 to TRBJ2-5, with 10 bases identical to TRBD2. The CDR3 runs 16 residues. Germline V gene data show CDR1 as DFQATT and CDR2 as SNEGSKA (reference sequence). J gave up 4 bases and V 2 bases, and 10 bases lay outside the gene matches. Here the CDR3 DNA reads TGCAGTGCTAGAAAGGCGGGACAGCGGGGGGGAGAGACCCAGTACTTC. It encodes CSARKAGQRGGETQYF.

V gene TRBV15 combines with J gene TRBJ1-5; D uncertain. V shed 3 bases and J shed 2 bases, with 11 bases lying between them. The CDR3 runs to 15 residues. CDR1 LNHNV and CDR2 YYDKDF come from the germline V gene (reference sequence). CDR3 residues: CATSRGLEGNQPQHF. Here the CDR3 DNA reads TGTGCCACCAGCAGGGGCCTCGAGGGCAATCAGCCCCAGCATTTT.

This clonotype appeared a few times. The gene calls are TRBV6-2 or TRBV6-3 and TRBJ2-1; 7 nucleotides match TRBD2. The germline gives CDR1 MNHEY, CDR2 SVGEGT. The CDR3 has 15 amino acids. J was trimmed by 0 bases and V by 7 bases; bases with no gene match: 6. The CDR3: CASTLGRSSYNEQFF. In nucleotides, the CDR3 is TGTGCCAGCACCCTCGGGAGGAGCTCCTACAATGAGCAGTTCTTC.

The CDR3 coding sequence is TGCAGTGCTGGCCCCCCTAGCCTTGGAGATACGCAGTATTTT. The encoded protein is CSAGPPSLGDTQYF. The V call is TRBV20-1, the J call TRBJ2-3; perhaps TRBD2 as D (5 bases). The CDR3 is 14 amino acids. The V gene lost 5 bases and the J gene lost 5 bases, with 17 bases spanning the gap. Germline V gives CDR1 DFQATT, CDR2 SNEGSKA (reference sequence).

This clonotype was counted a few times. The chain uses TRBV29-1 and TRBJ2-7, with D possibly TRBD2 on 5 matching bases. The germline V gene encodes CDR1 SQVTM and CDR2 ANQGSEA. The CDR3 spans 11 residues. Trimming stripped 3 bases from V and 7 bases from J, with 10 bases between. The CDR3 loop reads CSVEAGGEQYF. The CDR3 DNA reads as TGCAGCGTTGAGGCGGGCGGTGAGCAGTACTTC.

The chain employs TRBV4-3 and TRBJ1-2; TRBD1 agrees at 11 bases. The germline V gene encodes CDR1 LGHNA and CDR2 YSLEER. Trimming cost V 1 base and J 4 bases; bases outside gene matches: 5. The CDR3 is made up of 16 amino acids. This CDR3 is CASSQGVGQGAYGYTF. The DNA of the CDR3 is TGCGCCAGCAGCCAAGGGGTTGGACAGGGGGCCTATGGCTACACCTTC.

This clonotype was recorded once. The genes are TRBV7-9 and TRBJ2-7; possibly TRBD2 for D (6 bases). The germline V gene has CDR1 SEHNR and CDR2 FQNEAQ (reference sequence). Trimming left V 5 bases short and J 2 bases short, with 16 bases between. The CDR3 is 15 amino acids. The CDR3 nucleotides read TGTGCCAGCAGCCCATCGGGCGGGAAGGCCTACGAGCAGTACTTC. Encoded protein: CASSPSGGKAYEQYF. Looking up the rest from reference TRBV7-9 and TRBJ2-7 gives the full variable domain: DTGVSQNPRHKITKRGQNVTFRCDPISEHNRLYWYRQTLGQGPEFLTYFQNEAQLEKSRLLSDRFSAERPKGSFSTLEIQRTEQGDSAMYLCASSPSGGKAYEQYFGPGTRLTVT.

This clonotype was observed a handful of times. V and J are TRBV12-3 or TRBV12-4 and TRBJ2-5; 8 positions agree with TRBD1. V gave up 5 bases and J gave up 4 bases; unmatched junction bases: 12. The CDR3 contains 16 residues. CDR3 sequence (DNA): TGTGCCAGCAGTGGACAGGGAGGCCGTGATCGAGAGACCCAGTACTTC. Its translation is CASSGQGGRDRETQYF.

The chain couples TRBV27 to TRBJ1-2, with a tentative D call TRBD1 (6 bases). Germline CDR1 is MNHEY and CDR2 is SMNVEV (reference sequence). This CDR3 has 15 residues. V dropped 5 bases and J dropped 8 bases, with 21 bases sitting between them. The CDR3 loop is CASSIGQGTGDGYTF. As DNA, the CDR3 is TGTGCCAGCAGTATTGGCCAGGGGACGGGCGACGGCTACACCTTC.

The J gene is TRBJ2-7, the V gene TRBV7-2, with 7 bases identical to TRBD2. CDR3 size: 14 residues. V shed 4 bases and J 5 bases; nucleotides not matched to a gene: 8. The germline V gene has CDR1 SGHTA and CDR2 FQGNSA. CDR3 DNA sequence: TGTGCCAGCAGCTCCAGGACTAGGATCCACGAGCAGTACTTC. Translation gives CASSSRTRIHEQYF.